This TCR beta chain came from a study of blood T cell repertoires in COVID-19. Study summary: Material from acute and convalescent COVID-19 was sourced from the United States, Italy and Spain. PBMCs, B-cell-depleted T cells, or T cells were the source of the cDNA or gDNA that made up the material.

As processed by the authors: The authors estimated nucleated cell counts from reference gene primer amplification. TCRdb's table, derived via immunoSEQ multiplex PCR, lists solely in-frame clones and lacks some. That table furnishes V, J and clone size, whereas the DNA furnished D and trimming. The sample holds hundreds of thousands of clones, nearly 85% seen once. Germline CDR1 LGHNA, CDR2 YSLEER. V dropped 0 bases and J dropped 8 bases, with 16 bases sitting between them. The CDR3 runs to 15 residues. The rearrangement uses TRBV4-3 and TRBJ1-2; no clear D gene. The sequenced material came from peripheral blood. This sequence originates from a human donor in a cohort sampled during active COVID-19. The CDR3 DNA reads as TGCGCCAGCAGCCAAGATCGCCAAGCGGGAAGGGGCTACACCTTC. It translates to CASSQDRQAGRGYTF.